The rows below give T cell receptor beta chains drawn from one sample of a study of T-cell reconstitution after alpha-beta-depleted transplantation in children. TCRdb used MiXCR to reprocess the PCR reads, holding one entry per CDR3 protein. This sample yields approximately 350,000 distinct CDR3 sequences, of which around 15% are seen a single time; about 41% belongs to the top ten. Sequenced here: PBMCs, mostly from graft donor cells, sampled 360 days after TCRalphabeta/CD19-depleted stem cell transplant. The source of these receptors is a male patient between 2 and 15 years old who had a stem cell transplant for acute lymphoblastic leukemia, so the T cells may come from the graft donor. Each CDR3 is given with its conserved first and last residue. Each record gives: D gene, V gene, CDR3 length, J gene, CDR3 protein. D genes are given only for firm matches.

d_call: .; v_call: TRBV7-9; cdr3_length: 14; j_call: TRBJ1-1; cdr3_aa: CASSLYYTNTEAFF
d_call: .; v_call: TRBV5-1; cdr3_length: 16; j_call: TRBJ2-7; cdr3_aa: CASSLVRRTTNYEQYF
d_call: .; v_call: TRBV15; cdr3_length: 13; j_call: TRBJ2-5; cdr3_aa: CATSRGSVETQYF
d_call: TRBD2; v_call: TRBV29-1; cdr3_length: 13; j_call: TRBJ2-1; cdr3_aa: CSVASGTYNEQFF
d_call: .; v_call: TRBV4-2; cdr3_length: 15; j_call: TRBJ2-3; cdr3_aa: CASSQGSLLTDTQYF
d_call: .; v_call: TRBV4-1; cdr3_length: 15; j_call: TRBJ1-5; cdr3_aa: CASSPYTDTNQPQHF
d_call: TRBD2; v_call: TRBV4-2; cdr3_length: 15; j_call: TRBJ2-5; cdr3_aa: CASSQASGGSGTQYF
d_call: TRBD1; v_call: TRBV5-5; cdr3_length: 15; j_call: TRBJ2-7; cdr3_aa: CASSLAGTGTNEQYF
d_call: .; v_call: TRBV20-1; cdr3_length: 15; j_call: TRBJ1-1; cdr3_aa: CSARDQGGEDTEAFF
d_call: .; v_call: TRBV5-1; cdr3_length: 15; j_call: TRBJ1-5; cdr3_aa: CASSLKPNSNQPQHF
d_call: TRBD2; v_call: TRBV11-1; cdr3_length: 19; j_call: TRBJ2-1; cdr3_aa: CASSEAGTSGRIPYNEQFF
d_call: .; v_call: TRBV5-1; cdr3_length: 15; j_call: TRBJ2-5; cdr3_aa: CASSLGSSTQETQYF
d_call: .; v_call: TRBV5-5; cdr3_length: 14; j_call: TRBJ2-5; cdr3_aa: CASSPSRVGETQYF
d_call: .; v_call: TRBV4-3; cdr3_length: 14; j_call: TRBJ1-4; cdr3_aa: CASSQEASRGKLFF
d_call: TRBD2; v_call: TRBV12-3/TRBV12-4; cdr3_length: 15; j_call: TRBJ2-1; cdr3_aa: CASSTVAGGYNEQFF
d_call: .; v_call: TRBV4-2; cdr3_length: 18; j_call: TRBJ2-5; cdr3_aa: CASSHSQLASKVQETQYF
d_call: TRBD2; v_call: TRBV7-2; cdr3_length: 15; j_call: TRBJ2-7; cdr3_aa: CASSSSGRAFYEQYF
d_call: .; v_call: TRBV3-1; cdr3_length: 16; j_call: TRBJ1-4; cdr3_aa: CASSPGSRGTNEKLFF
d_call: .; v_call: TRBV30; cdr3_length: 14; j_call: TRBJ1-1; cdr3_aa: CAWSVPGSNTEAFF
d_call: TRBD1; v_call: TRBV5-1; cdr3_length: 15; j_call: TRBJ2-7; cdr3_aa: CASSLGDRGYGEQYF
d_call: TRBD1; v_call: TRBV28; cdr3_length: 17; j_call: TRBJ2-2; cdr3_aa: CASSLRGPVWGTGELFF
d_call: TRBD2; v_call: TRBV7-3; cdr3_length: 18; j_call: TRBJ2-2; cdr3_aa: CASSLRPLAGANTGELFF
d_call: .; v_call: TRBV28; cdr3_length: 13; j_call: TRBJ2-5; cdr3_aa: CASTMGYQETQYF
d_call: .; v_call: TRBV12-3/TRBV12-4; cdr3_length: 15; j_call: TRBJ1-1; cdr3_aa: CASSPLSGWNTEAFF
d_call: TRBD2; v_call: TRBV4-2; cdr3_length: 17; j_call: TRBJ2-7; cdr3_aa: CASSQVLAGGRVREQYF
d_call: TRBD2; v_call: TRBV5-1; cdr3_length: 19; j_call: TRBJ2-1; cdr3_aa: CASSLGLGLYSGKMNEQFF
d_call: TRBD1; v_call: TRBV5-6; cdr3_length: 18; j_call: TRBJ1-5; cdr3_aa: CASSFTGGPFYSNQPQHF
d_call: .; v_call: TRBV10-3; cdr3_length: 14; j_call: TRBJ2-1; cdr3_aa: CAISGESSYNEQFF
d_call: TRBD1; v_call: TRBV11-2; cdr3_length: 18; j_call: TRBJ2-2; cdr3_aa: CASSWWAQQGAFSGELFF
d_call: .; v_call: TRBV6-6; cdr3_length: 13; j_call: TRBJ1-5; cdr3_aa: CASSHTANQPQHF
d_call: TRBD1; v_call: TRBV15; cdr3_length: 15; j_call: TRBJ1-5; cdr3_aa: CATSRDLRGHQPQHF
d_call: TRBD2; v_call: TRBV12-3/TRBV12-4; cdr3_length: 17; j_call: TRBJ2-2; cdr3_aa: CASLRGLAGVIAGELFF
d_call: .; v_call: TRBV4-3; cdr3_length: 15; j_call: TRBJ2-1; cdr3_aa: CASSPSGGYYNEQFF
d_call: TRBD1; v_call: TRBV4-3; cdr3_length: 17; j_call: TRBJ1-6; cdr3_aa: CASSQVFVTGDNSPLHF
d_call: TRBD1; v_call: TRBV11-2; cdr3_length: 16; j_call: TRBJ2-4; cdr3_aa: CASSPGTGVAKNIQYF
d_call: TRBD2; v_call: TRBV7-6; cdr3_length: 15; j_call: TRBJ2-2; cdr3_aa: CASIIGTSSTGELFF
d_call: .; v_call: TRBV11-2; cdr3_length: 19; j_call: TRBJ2-1; cdr3_aa: CASPRTGGSDSSSYNEQFF
d_call: .; v_call: TRBV7-6; cdr3_length: 19; j_call: TRBJ2-5; cdr3_aa: CASSLLSAGSWDQGPTQYF
d_call: TRBD1; v_call: TRBV27; cdr3_length: 14; j_call: TRBJ2-7; cdr3_aa: CASSSDRVGNEQYF
d_call: .; v_call: TRBV3-1; cdr3_length: 16; j_call: TRBJ2-1; cdr3_aa: CASSQGSFRSYNEQFF
d_call: TRBD1; v_call: TRBV9; cdr3_length: 14; j_call: TRBJ1-1; cdr3_aa: CASSGGTANTEAFF
d_call: TRBD2; v_call: TRBV11-3; cdr3_length: 17; j_call: TRBJ2-1; cdr3_aa: CASSLSGGRALKNEQFF
d_call: TRBD1; v_call: TRBV4-1; cdr3_length: 16; j_call: TRBJ2-7; cdr3_aa: CASSLPHRGLSYEQYF
d_call: TRBD2; v_call: TRBV9; cdr3_length: 14; j_call: TRBJ2-3; cdr3_aa: CASSVDGGADTQYF
d_call: TRBD2; v_call: TRBV20-1; cdr3_length: 15; j_call: TRBJ2-3; cdr3_aa: CSATSSGSATDTQYF
d_call: TRBD2; v_call: TRBV7-6; cdr3_length: 19; j_call: TRBJ2-2; cdr3_aa: CASSQGLAGGPLDTGELFF
d_call: .; v_call: TRBV20-1; cdr3_length: 13; j_call: TRBJ2-7; cdr3_aa: CSARVPNSYEQYF
d_call: TRBD2; v_call: TRBV4-2; cdr3_length: 14; j_call: TRBJ2-7; cdr3_aa: CASSHRTSTYEQYF
d_call: TRBD1; v_call: TRBV29-1; cdr3_length: 14; j_call: TRBJ2-1; cdr3_aa: CSVVRDRVYNEQFF
d_call: .; v_call: TRBV12-3/TRBV12-4; cdr3_length: 14; j_call: TRBJ1-5; cdr3_aa: CASSLGRSNQPQHF
d_call: .; v_call: TRBV10-3; cdr3_length: 13; j_call: TRBJ1-1; cdr3_aa: CAITSQPNTEAFF
d_call: TRBD2; v_call: TRBV7-6; cdr3_length: 19; j_call: TRBJ2-5; cdr3_aa: CASSLDISGRATNQETQYF
d_call: .; v_call: TRBV5-1; cdr3_length: 13; j_call: TRBJ2-3; cdr3_aa: CASSLGEKDTQYF
d_call: .; v_call: TRBV6-1; cdr3_length: 13; j_call: TRBJ1-5; cdr3_aa: CASSELRSQPQHF
d_call: .; v_call: TRBV6-1; cdr3_length: 15; j_call: TRBJ2-7; cdr3_aa: CASSRGSRSSYEQYF
d_call: .; v_call: TRBV7-2; cdr3_length: 15; j_call: TRBJ2-1; cdr3_aa: CASSLGPIRYNEQFF
d_call: .; v_call: TRBV10-2; cdr3_length: 12; j_call: TRBJ2-5; cdr3_aa: CASTPWGETQYF
d_call: TRBD1; v_call: TRBV12-3/TRBV12-4; cdr3_length: 15; j_call: TRBJ1-1; cdr3_aa: CASSSRTGAYTEAFF
d_call: .; v_call: TRBV11-3; cdr3_length: 15; j_call: TRBJ2-1; cdr3_aa: CASSFRGSRGNEQFF
d_call: .; v_call: TRBV12-3/TRBV12-4; cdr3_length: 19; j_call: TRBJ2-2; cdr3_aa: CASSPYTGQKNSNTGELFF